The 21 T cell receptor beta chains below come from one sample, sequenced in a study of T cells in localized non-small cell lung cancer. Some clones are missing from TCRdb's copy, which holds only in-frame ones; the method was immunoSEQ multiplex PCR. The sample holds 70,000 to 95,000 clones; approximately 91% are singletons and the top ten take over 3.5%. Here the sequenced sample was PBMCs, taken before any cancer treatment. The receptors originated from a woman aged 40-69 years with stage II squamous cell lung carcinoma.

This clone was observed a single time. The chain links TRBV5-1 to TRBJ2-1, with D possibly called TRBD1 or TRBD2 (6 bases each). V was pared by 4 bases and J by 3 bases, with 14 bases between. The CDR3 covers 15 residues. Germline lookup yields CDR1 SGHRS and CDR2 YFSETQ. CDR3 sequence reads: CASSPRGGNYNEQFF. Written as DNA, the CDR3 is TGCGCCAGCAGCCCCAGGGGAGGAAACTACAATGAGCAGTTCTTC. The full variable domain, completed using reference TRBV5-1 and TRBJ2-1, is KAGVTQTPRYLIKTRGQQVTLSCSPISGHRSVSWYQQTPGQGLQFLFEYFSETQRNKGNFPGRFSGRQFSNSRSEMNVSTLELGDSALYLCASSPRGGNYNEQFFGPGTRLTVL.

The chain links TRBV19 to TRBJ1-2; 7 bases are a match to TRBD1. The CDR3 spans 13 residues. V was pared by 10 bases and J by 1 base, with 6 bases of the junction left unmatched. Germline loops: CDR1 LNHDA, CDR2 SQIVND (reference sequence). The CDR3 nucleotides are TGTGCCACTACCCGGGACAGTAACTATGGCTACACCTTC. Translated: CATTRDSNYGYTF.

This clone was detected once. The CDR3 DNA is TGTGCCAGCAGCTTTGACCGCACCTTCACAGATACGCAGTATTTT. Its translation: CASSFDRTFTDTQYF. The V and J genes are TRBV7-9 and TRBJ2-3; no reliable D call. Deletions cut 3 bases from V and 2 bases from J, with 12 bases between. CDR1 is SEHNR and CDR2 is FQNEAQ in the germline V gene (reference sequence). This CDR3 region has 15 residues.

This chain connects TRBV7-9 to TRBJ1-1; D not certain. The germline V and J ends were trimmed by 5 bases and 0 bases, with 7 bases remaining between them. Germline CDR1 is SEHNR and CDR2 is FQNEAQ (reference sequence). The CDR3 length is 13 residues. CDR3 in amino acids: CASSTLMNTEAFF. The CDR3 DNA is TGTGCCAGCAGCACACTTATGAACACTGAAGCTTTCTTT.

The CDR3 sequence: CASSYSDRGVTEAFF. CDR3 sequence (DNA): TGTGCCAGCAGTTACTCGGACAGGGGAGTCACTGAAGCTTTCTTT. The chain combines TRBV6-6 with TRBJ1-1; 9 bases align to TRBD1. The CDR3 is made up of 15 amino acids. J gave up 4 bases and V 0 bases, and 3 bases lay outside the gene matches. The V gene's germline CDR1 is MNHNY and CDR2 SVGAGI (reference sequence).

J is TRBJ1-3 and V is TRBV7-9; D remains unclear. The CDR3 covers 14 residues. V lost 5 bases and J lost 0, with 8 bases in between. Germline assignment: CDR1 SEHNR and CDR2 FQNEAQ (reference sequence). The CDR3 protein is CASSLSDSGNTIYF. In nucleotides, the CDR3 is TGTGCCAGCAGCCTGTCGGACTCTGGAAACACCATATATTTT. Together with reference TRBV7-9 and TRBJ1-3, the CDR3 gives the full variable domain: DTGVSQNPRHKITKRGQNVTFRCDPISEHNRLYWYRQTLGQGPEFLTYFQNEAQLEKSRLLSDRFSAERPKGSFSTLEIQRTEQGDSAMYLCASSLSDSGNTIYFGEGSWLTVV.

This chain links TRBV7-2 with TRBJ1-5; TRBD1 matches 9 bases. CDR3 size: 15 residues. V shed 7 bases and J 6 bases; nucleotides not matched to a gene: 10. Germline lookup yields CDR1 SGHTA and CDR2 FQGNSA. For the CDR3, the DNA is TGTGCCAGCACCCGCCGACAGGGGGAGAGTCAGCCCCAGCATTTT. Encoded protein: CASTRRQGESQPQHF. The full variable domain, its missing parts supplied by reference TRBV7-2 and TRBJ1-5, is GAGVSQSPSNKVTEKGKDVELRCDPISGHTALYWYRQSLGQGLEFLIYFQGNSAPDKSGLPSDRFSAERTGGSVSTLTIQRTQQEDSAVYLCASTRRQGESQPQHFGDGTRLSIL.

The V gene is TRBV5-1, the J gene TRBJ2-7; the D gene could be TRBD1 or TRBD2 (6 bases each). The V and J ends lost 4 bases and 5 bases respectively, with 16 bases between them. The germline V gene encodes CDR1 SGHRS and CDR2 YFSETQ. The CDR3 contains 14 residues. In DNA, the CDR3 is TGCGCCAGCAGCCCGAGAGGAGGGGGTCACGAGCAGTACTTC. The encoded protein is CASSPRGGGHEQYF.

The V gene is TRBV30, the J gene TRBJ1-2, with D possibly TRBD1 on 6 matching bases. This CDR3 region has 15 residues. V lost 2 bases and J lost 1, with 14 bases in between. Germline-derived CDR1 and CDR2 are GTSNPN and SVGIG (reference sequence). CDR3 nucleotides: TGTGCCTGGAGTAGTTGGGACACTCGTAACTATGGCTACACCTTC. Residues: CAWSSWDTRNYGYTF.

The chain is built from TRBV27 and TRBJ1-3; no firm D call. The CDR3 loop spans 14 amino acids. Deletions cut 6 bases from V and 0 bases from J, with 9 bases between. Germline V gives CDR1 MNHEY, CDR2 SMNVEV (reference sequence). The CDR3, as DNA: TGTGCCAGCAGAGCCGGGAACTCTGGAAACACCATATATTTT. It codes for CASRAGNSGNTIYF.

The rearrangement uses TRBV6-1 and TRBJ1-1; D possibly corresponds to TRBD1 (5 bases). This CDR3 comprises 13 residues. Trimming shortened V by 2 bases and J by 10 bases, and 14 bases separated the two germline ends. Germline V lookup: CDR1 MNHNS, CDR2 SASEGT. This CDR3 reads CASSEMPFGGAFF. CDR3 nucleotides: TGTGCCAGCAGTGAAATGCCGTTCGGGGGAGCTTTCTTT.

This clone came up once. This chain connects TRBV5-1 to TRBJ1-6; possible D gene TRBD1, 5 bases. Germline V gene data show CDR1 as SGHRS and CDR2 as YFSETQ. This CDR3 has 18 residues. The germline V and J ends were trimmed by 1 base and 0 bases, with 14 bases remaining between them. The CDR3 DNA reads as TGCGCCAGCAGCTTGTCGGTGACAGCGAGCTCCTATAATTCACCCCTCCACTTT. Its protein is CASSLSVTASSYNSPLHF.

The J gene is TRBJ2-1, the V gene TRBV7-2; a weak D match, TRBD2 (6 bases). Germline V gives CDR1 SGHTA, CDR2 FQGNSA. Trimming took 5 bases from V and 15 from J, leaving 17 bases between them. This CDR3 has 12 residues. The DNA of the CDR3 is TGTGCCAGCAGCCCGACTAGTCTGTCCCCGTTCTTC. As protein: CASSPTSLSPFF.

This chain uses TRBV30 with TRBJ1-4; 7 bases map to TRBD1. V lost 0 bases and J lost 5; bases outside the gene matches: 6. This CDR3 is built from 15 residues. CDR1 and CDR2 from the germline V gene are GTSNPN and SVGIG (reference sequence). The CDR3 loop reads CAWSVRDRANEKLFF. In DNA, the CDR3 is TGTGCCTGGAGTGTACGAGACAGGGCAAATGAAAAACTGTTTTTT.

In this sample, this clone turned up once. The rearrangement joins TRBV19 to TRBJ1-5; 9 bases are a match to TRBD1. Germline V gives CDR1 LNHDA, CDR2 SQIVND (reference sequence). The CDR3 is made up of 17 amino acids. V lost 5 bases, J lost 7 bases, and 15 bases stayed unmatched. For the CDR3, the DNA is TGTGCCAGTAGTCCTCATGAGGGGACAGGGAGGGGGCAGCCCCAGCATTTT. Protein: CASSPHEGTGRGQPQHF.

CDR3 DNA sequence: TGTGCCAGCAGCGCGGACAGCTACGAGCAGTACTTC. Translating gives CASSADSYEQYF. This sequence joins TRBV2 and TRBJ2-7, with D possibly matching TRBD1 (6 bases). Trimming cost V 6 bases and J 3 bases, with 9 bases left between them. This CDR3 comprises 12 residues. In germline, CDR1 is SNHLY, CDR2 FYNNEI. The full variable domain, in which reference TRBV2 and TRBJ2-7 provide the parts outside the CDR3, is EPEVTQTPSHQVTQMGQEVILRCVPISNHLYFYWYRQILGQKVEFLVSFYNNEISEKSEIFDDQFSVERPDGSNFTLKIRSTKLEDSAMYFCASSADSYEQYFGPGTRLTVT.

The chain recombines TRBV30 with TRBJ2-5, with TRBD2 as a possible D gene (5 bases). V was cut by 0 bases and J by 5 bases, with 7 bases left in between. The germline gives CDR1 GTSNPN, CDR2 SVGIG (reference sequence). This CDR3 contains 12 residues. This CDR3 is CAWSVRGETQYF. The CDR3, as DNA: TGTGCCTGGAGTGTGCGAGGGGAGACCCAGTACTTC. Drawing the rest from reference TRBV30 and TRBJ2-5, the complete variable domain is SQTIHQWPATLVQPVGSPLSLECTVEGTSNPNLYWYRQAAGRGLQLLFYSVGIGQISSEVPQNLSASRPQDRQFILSSKKLLLSDSGFYLCAWSVRGETQYFGPGTRLLVL.

This clone was observed a single time. This sequence joins TRBV27 and TRBJ1-1; 7 positions agree with TRBD1. The junction had 4 bases not matched to a gene; V was cut back by 0 bases and J by 6 bases. CDR3 length equals 14 residues. CDR1 is MNHEY and CDR2 is SMNVEV in the germline V gene (reference sequence). CDR3 sequence (DNA): TGTGCCAGCAGTTTATCGAGAGGGGGCCCTGAAGCTTTCTTT. Protein product: CASSLSRGGPEAFF.

The CDR3 DNA is TGTGCCAGTAGGACAGGTTTCACAGATACGCAGTATTTT. As protein: CASRTGFTDTQYF. The rearrangement links TRBV7-9 to TRBJ2-3, with 7 bases lining up with TRBD1. CDR3 length equals 13 residues. The germline CDR1 and CDR2 sequences are SEHNR and FQNEAQ (reference sequence). The trim removed 9 bases at V and 2 bases at J, leaving 5 bases unmatched.

This chain connects TRBV10-3 to TRBJ2-7, with D uncertain. V was clipped by 3 bases and J by 5 bases, with 5 bases between them. The CDR3 is made up of 11 amino acids. Per germline, CDR1 ENHRY and CDR2 SYGVKD. As DNA, the CDR3 is TGTGCCATCAGTGACCTAAACGAGCAGTACTTC. Amino acids: CAISDLNEQYF.

This rearrangement joins TRBV5-1 to TRBJ1-6; D is uncertain. The CDR3 extends over 15 amino acids. Trimming took off 2 bases at V and 0 bases at J, with 6 bases between the two ends. CDR1 and CDR2 from the germline V gene are SGHRS and YFSETQ. This CDR3 is CASSFGSSYNSPLHF. For the CDR3, the DNA is TGCGCCAGCAGCTTCGGCAGCTCCTATAATTCACCCCTCCACTTT.